Listed below are T cell receptor beta chains from one sample, sequenced in a study of blood T cell repertoires in COVID-19. Assay used: immunoSEQ multiplex PCR; TCRdb lists only in-frame clones, some missing. The repertoire holds roughly 190,000 clones, with approximately 85% as singletons. Material: peripheral blood. These TCRs come from a woman in her sixties or seventies with active or convalescent COVID-19. CDR3s include the opening cysteine and the closing phenylalanine or tryptophan. D genes are given only for firm matches. Some rows mark clone size as missing; the rest say once, few, many or name a class of expanded clone.

v_gene: TRBV10-2; j_gene: TRBJ1-2; abundance: .; d_gene: TRBD1; CDR3aa: CASRLTGVGYGYTF; CDR3nt: TGCGCCAGCAGGTTAACAGGGGTGGGCTATGGCTACACCTTC
v_gene: TRBV5-1; j_gene: TRBJ2-1; abundance: .; d_gene: TRBD2; CDR3aa: CASSPEGLADNEQFF; CDR3nt: TGCGCCAGCAGCCCCGAAGGACTAGCGGACAATGAGCAGTTCTTC
v_gene: TRBV6-1; j_gene: TRBJ2-2; abundance: .; d_gene: .; CDR3aa: CASSESLARTGELFF; CDR3nt: TGTGCCAGCAGTGAATCCCTAGCGAGGACCGGGGAGCTGTTTTTT
v_gene: TRBV9; j_gene: TRBJ2-3; abundance: .; d_gene: TRBD2; CDR3aa: CASSASSGYTDTQYF; CDR3nt: TGTGCCAGCAGCGCCTCTAGCGGCTACACAGATACGCAGTATTTT
v_gene: TRBV28; j_gene: TRBJ1-1; abundance: .; d_gene: TRBD1; CDR3aa: CASSPTGGARMNTEAFF; CDR3nt: TGTGCCAGCAGCCCGACAGGGGGCGCGCGGATGAACACTGAAGCTTTCTTT
v_gene: TRBV10-3; j_gene: TRBJ2-3; abundance: .; d_gene: TRBD2; CDR3aa: CAISGVSPSGSGNTQYF; CDR3nt: TGTGCCATCAGTGGTGTCAGTCCTAGCGGGAGTGGAAATACGCAGTATTTT
v_gene: TRBV19; j_gene: TRBJ2-1; abundance: .; d_gene: .; CDR3aa: CASSSGGTLHNEQFF; CDR3nt: TGTGCCAGTAGCTCGGGCGGGACTTTGCACAATGAGCAGTTCTTC
v_gene: TRBV28; j_gene: TRBJ2-7; abundance: .; d_gene: .; CDR3aa: CASSSQGLNEQYF; CDR3nt: TGTGCCAGCAGTTCACAGGGTCTTAACGAGCAGTACTTC
v_gene: TRBV25-1; j_gene: TRBJ2-5; abundance: once; d_gene: TRBD2; CDR3aa: CASSELSGRGETQYF; CDR3nt: TGTGCCAGCAGTGAATTATCCGGGAGGGGAGAGACCCAGTACTTC
v_gene: TRBV18; j_gene: TRBJ1-1; abundance: .; d_gene: .; CDR3aa: CASSPRAGANTEAFF; CDR3nt: TGTGCCAGCTCACCACGAGCAGGGGCGAACACTGAAGCTTTCTTT
v_gene: TRBV28; j_gene: TRBJ1-2; abundance: once; d_gene: .; CDR3aa: CASSLVNRAHGYTF; CDR3nt: TGTGCCAGCAGTTTAGTGAACAGGGCCCATGGCTACACCTTC
v_gene: TRBV18; j_gene: TRBJ2-7; abundance: .; d_gene: TRBD2; CDR3aa: CASSLRGETSPNEQYF; CDR3nt: TGTGCCAGCTCACTACGTGGTGAGACTAGCCCCAACGAGCAGTACTTC
v_gene: TRBV7-9; j_gene: TRBJ2-1; abundance: .; d_gene: TRBD1; CDR3aa: CASSSGQGWGNEQFF; CDR3nt: TGTGCCAGCAGCTCTGGACAGGGGTGGGGCAATGAGCAGTTCTTC
v_gene: TRBV9; j_gene: TRBJ2-5; abundance: .; d_gene: .; CDR3aa: CASALTGVGTQYF; CDR3nt: TGTGCCAGCGCCCTTACGGGGGTCGGGACCCAGTACTTC
v_gene: TRBV15; j_gene: TRBJ1-4; abundance: .; d_gene: .; CDR3aa: CATSEPGTSEKLFF; CDR3nt: TGTGCCACCAGCGAGCCGGGAACGAGTGAAAAACTGTTTTTT
v_gene: TRBV5-1; j_gene: TRBJ2-7; abundance: .; d_gene: .; CDR3aa: CASSFTGPYEQYF; CDR3nt: TGCGCCAGCAGCTTCACGGGTCCCTACGAGCAGTACTTC
v_gene: TRBV5-1; j_gene: TRBJ1-1; abundance: once; d_gene: .; CDR3aa: CASSFEGNTEAFF; CDR3nt: TGCGCCAGCAGCTTTGAGGGAAACACTGAAGCTTTCTTT
v_gene: TRBV9; j_gene: TRBJ1-1; abundance: once; d_gene: .; CDR3aa: CASSVAPNSGTEAFF; CDR3nt: TGTGCCAGCAGCGTAGCGCCTAACAGTGGGACTGAAGCTTTCTTT
v_gene: TRBV18; j_gene: TRBJ2-7; abundance: .; d_gene: TRBD1; CDR3aa: CASSLGQDDEQYF; CDR3nt: TGTGCCAGCTCACTGGGACAGGACGACGAGCAGTACTTC
v_gene: TRBV3-1/TRBV3-2; j_gene: TRBJ1-4; abundance: .; d_gene: .; CDR3aa: CASSLRTRGPEKLFF; CDR3nt: TGTGCCAGCAGCCTTAGGACCAGGGGACCTGAAAAACTGTTTTTT
v_gene: TRBV11-2; j_gene: TRBJ2-5; abundance: .; d_gene: TRBD1; CDR3aa: CASSFAGQAQETQYF; CDR3nt: TGTGCCAGCAGCTTCGCCGGACAGGCTCAAGAGACCCAGTACTTC
v_gene: TRBV19; j_gene: TRBJ1-4; abundance: .; d_gene: .; CDR3aa: CASSIVSAEKLFF; CDR3nt: TGTGCCAGTAGTATAGTTAGCGCTGAAAAACTGTTTTTT
v_gene: TRBV19; j_gene: TRBJ2-1; abundance: .; d_gene: .; CDR3aa: CASSFPGSGEQFF; CDR3nt: TGTGCCAGTAGCTTCCCGGGTAGTGGGGAGCAGTTCTTC
v_gene: TRBV5-5; j_gene: TRBJ2-5; abundance: .; d_gene: TRBD2; CDR3aa: CASNHGGREETQYF; CDR3nt: TGTGCCAGCAACCACGGCGGGAGGGAAGAGACCCAGTACTTC
v_gene: TRBV27; j_gene: TRBJ2-3; abundance: .; d_gene: TRBD2; CDR3aa: CASSFRLAGDGTQYF; CDR3nt: TGTGCCAGCAGTTTCAGACTAGCGGGAGATGGTACGCAGTATTTT
v_gene: TRBV10-2; j_gene: TRBJ2-1; abundance: .; d_gene: TRBD2; CDR3aa: CASSGQLAGGRNEQFF; CDR3nt: TGCGCCAGCAGTGGACAACTAGCGGGAGGCCGCAATGAGCAGTTCTTC
v_gene: TRBV6-5; j_gene: TRBJ1-1; abundance: .; d_gene: .; CDR3aa: CASSKPGGWNTEAFF; CDR3nt: TGTGCCAGCAGTAAACCGGGGGGTTGGAACACTGAAGCTTTCTTT
v_gene: TRBV28; j_gene: TRBJ2-3; abundance: .; d_gene: TRBD2; CDR3aa: CASSLPSGFTDTQYF; CDR3nt: TGTGCCAGCAGCCTTCCTAGCGGCTTCACAGATACGCAGTATTTT
v_gene: TRBV6-5; j_gene: TRBJ2-1; abundance: .; d_gene: .; CDR3aa: CASSYSAPNEQFF; CDR3nt: TGTGCCAGCAGTTACTCGGCTCCTAATGAGCAGTTCTTC
v_gene: TRBV5-1; j_gene: TRBJ2-1; abundance: few; d_gene: .; CDR3aa: CASSFGTTYNEQFF; CDR3nt: TGCGCCAGCAGCTTCGGGACAACGTACAATGAGCAGTTCTTC
v_gene: TRBV4-2; j_gene: TRBJ1-1; abundance: .; d_gene: .; CDR3aa: CASSQVGGEGWNTEAFF; CDR3nt: TGTGCCAGCAGCCAAGTCGGAGGGGAGGGTTGGAACACTGAAGCTTTCTTT
v_gene: TRBV25-1; j_gene: TRBJ2-1; abundance: .; d_gene: .; CDR3aa: CASSAYNEQFF; CDR3nt: TGTGCCAGCAGTGCTTACAATGAGCAGTTCTTC
v_gene: TRBV20-1; j_gene: TRBJ1-2; abundance: .; d_gene: .; CDR3aa: CSALEGDGYTF; CDR3nt: TGCAGTGCTTTAGAAGGGGATGGCTACACCTTC
v_gene: TRBV9; j_gene: TRBJ2-1; abundance: .; d_gene: .; CDR3aa: CASSREWGVNEQFF; CDR3nt: TGTGCCAGCAGTCGGGAGTGGGGGGTCAATGAGCAGTTCTTC
v_gene: TRBV18; j_gene: TRBJ2-1; abundance: once; d_gene: .; CDR3aa: CASSPRGKAYNEQFF; CDR3nt: TGTGCCAGCTCACCACGCGGAAAGGCCTACAATGAGCAGTTCTTC
v_gene: TRBV4-1; j_gene: TRBJ2-1; abundance: .; d_gene: TRBD2; CDR3aa: CASSQAAGGPRDNEQFF; CDR3nt: TGCGCCAGCAGCCAAGCAGCGGGAGGGCCCAGGGACAATGAGCAGTTCTTC
v_gene: TRBV28; j_gene: TRBJ2-1; abundance: .; d_gene: TRBD2; CDR3aa: CASRTARTSGASYNEQFF; CDR3nt: TGTGCCAGCAGAACAGCCCGGACTAGCGGAGCCTCCTACAATGAGCAGTTCTTC
v_gene: TRBV5-1; j_gene: TRBJ2-7; abundance: .; d_gene: TRBD1; CDR3aa: CASSLGPTGPTSYEQYF; CDR3nt: TGCGCCAGCAGCTTGGGGCCGACAGGGCCTACTTCCTACGAGCAGTACTTC
v_gene: TRBV4-1; j_gene: TRBJ2-3; abundance: .; d_gene: TRBD2; CDR3aa: CASSQEGTSGSIRTDTQYF; CDR3nt: TGCGCCAGCAGCCAAGAGGGGACTAGCGGGAGCATCCGCACAGATACGCAGTATTTT
v_gene: TRBV24-1; j_gene: TRBJ1-5; abundance: once; d_gene: TRBD1; CDR3aa: CATSDRTGREGPQHF; CDR3nt: TGTGCCACCAGTGATCGGACAGGGCGCGAAGGGCCCCAGCATTTT
v_gene: TRBV5-1; j_gene: TRBJ1-3; abundance: .; d_gene: TRBD1; CDR3aa: CASSLAGTGSGNTIYF; CDR3nt: TGCGCCAGCAGCTTGGCCGGGACAGGGTCTGGAAACACCATATATTTT
v_gene: TRBV24-1; j_gene: TRBJ1-1; abundance: .; d_gene: TRBD1; CDR3aa: CATPGPGQGRDTEAFF; CDR3nt: TGTGCCACCCCCGGTCCCGGACAGGGGAGGGACACTGAAGCTTTCTTT
v_gene: TRBV11-2; j_gene: TRBJ1-3; abundance: few; d_gene: .; CDR3aa: CASSLRGRGQVDSGNTIYF; CDR3nt: TGTGCCAGCAGCTTAAGGGGCAGGGGTCAGGTTGACTCTGGAAACACCATATATTTT